This is a list of T cell receptor beta chains from one sample in a study of cytomegalovirus exposure and HLA in healthy donors. Assay: immunoSEQ multiplex PCR; the TCRdb copy retains only in-frame clones and omits some. The table shows about 140,000 clones, with around 84% occurring only once. Sequencing was performed on PBMCs. These receptors all stem from a boy between 2 and 10 years old in good health and CMV-seronegative. Each CDR3 is given with its conserved first and last residue. The D gene is left open where the match is weak. Only some rows state a clone size, as once, few, many or a class for expanded clones.

size: .; V: TRBV27; J: TRBJ1-1; D: .; DNA: TGTGCCAGCAGTTTAAAGGGGTTTACTGAAGCTTTCTTT; CDR3: CASSLKGFTEAFF
size: .; V: TRBV5-5; J: TRBJ2-7; D: TRBD2; DNA: TGTGCCAGCAGCTTAGGGACTAGTGTCGAGCAGTACTTC; CDR3: CASSLGTSVEQYF
size: .; V: TRBV5-4; J: TRBJ2-7; D: TRBD2; DNA: TGTGCCAGCAGCTTGGGGTCTAGCGGTGCCTACGAGCAGTACTTC; CDR3: CASSLGSSGAYEQYF
size: .; V: TRBV5-1; J: TRBJ2-4; D: .; DNA: TGCGCCAGCAGCTTGGGCGGGACCAAAAACATTCAGTACTTC; CDR3: CASSLGGTKNIQYF
size: .; V: TRBV7-6; J: TRBJ2-7; D: .; DNA: TGTGCCAGCAGCTTAGCGTCGGCAGGGGTGGCCACCTACGAGCAGTACTTC; CDR3: CASSLASAGVATYEQYF
size: .; V: TRBV25-1; J: TRBJ1-5; D: .; DNA: TGTGCCAGCAGTGAAGGGGGGGTTGGCAATCAGCCCCAGCATTTT; CDR3: CASSEGGVGNQPQHF
size: .; V: TRBV2; J: TRBJ2-7; D: TRBD1; DNA: TGTGCCAGAGGACAGGGAGGCTACGAGCAGTACTTC; CDR3: CARGQGGYEQYF
size: .; V: TRBV6-6; J: TRBJ2-1; D: .; DNA: TGTGCCAGCAGAGATACGAGCGGACTTCGTTACAATGAGCAGTTCTTC; CDR3: CASRDTSGLRYNEQFF
size: .; V: TRBV7-3; J: TRBJ2-3; D: TRBD1; DNA: TGTGCCAGCAGCCCAAGGACAGGGGGCGCAGATACGCAGTATTTT; CDR3: CASSPRTGGADTQYF
size: once; V: TRBV5-4; J: TRBJ1-2; D: .; DNA: TGTGCCAGCAGCCCGAATCCCAGAAATGGCTACACCTTC; CDR3: CASSPNPRNGYTF
size: .; V: TRBV9; J: TRBJ2-2; D: TRBD1; DNA: TGTGCCAGCAGCCGGACAGGGGTCGGGGAGCTGTTTTTT; CDR3: CASSRTGVGELFF
size: .; V: TRBV11-3; J: TRBJ2-2; D: .; DNA: TGTGCCAGCAGCTTAGCGGCGGCCGGGGAGCTGTTTTTT; CDR3: CASSLAAAGELFF
size: .; V: TRBV10-3; J: TRBJ2-1; D: TRBD2; DNA: TGTGCCATCCAGTTAGCGGGAGGCGTGACTCCTAATGAGCAGTTCTTC; CDR3: CAIQLAGGVTPNEQFF
size: .; V: TRBV18; J: TRBJ2-2; D: .; DNA: TGTGCCAGCTCACGACAGAACACCGGGGAGCTGTTTTTT; CDR3: CASSRQNTGELFF
size: .; V: TRBV7-2; J: TRBJ2-1; D: TRBD2; DNA: TGTGCCAGCAGCTTGGTCGGGAGGGGTAAATACAATGAGCAGTTCTTC; CDR3: CASSLVGRGKYNEQFF
size: .; V: TRBV7-9; J: TRBJ1-2; D: .; DNA: TGTGCCAGCAGCCTACAGGGTACCCATTTC; CDR3: CASSLQGTHF
size: .; V: TRBV6-6; J: TRBJ1-2; D: TRBD1; DNA: TGTGCCAGCAGTTTGGCCGGGACAGACCATTATGGCTACACCTTC; CDR3: CASSLAGTDHYGYTF
size: .; V: TRBV12-5; J: TRBJ2-7; D: .; DNA: TGTGCTAGTGGTTGGCTCTACGAGCAGTACTTC; CDR3: CASGWLYEQYF
size: .; V: TRBV6-4; J: TRBJ2-2; D: TRBD2; DNA: TGTGCCACCTCTATTAGCGGGACGCCCGGGGAGCTGTTTTTT; CDR3: CATSISGTPGELFF
size: .; V: TRBV19; J: TRBJ2-5; D: .; DNA: TGTGCCAGTAGTATTTTTTCTGGCAGGCAGTCGGGGAGCGAGACCCAGTACTTC; CDR3: CASSIFSGRQSGSETQYF
size: .; V: TRBV11-3; J: TRBJ2-3; D: TRBD2; DNA: TGTGCCAGCAGCTCGGGACTACGCACACCCACAGATACGCAGTATTTT; CDR3: CASSSGLRTPTDTQYF
size: .; V: TRBV5-1; J: TRBJ1-2; D: .; DNA: TGCGCCAGCAGCTTGGGGGCAGCCTCTAACTATGGCTACACCTTC; CDR3: CASSLGAASNYGYTF
size: many; V: TRBV6-4; J: TRBJ2-2; D: TRBD1; DNA: TGTGCCAGCAGTGACGGGACAGCCGGGGAGCTGTTTTTT; CDR3: CASSDGTAGELFF
size: .; V: TRBV7-6; J: TRBJ1-3; D: TRBD1; DNA: TGTGCCAGCAGCTCTCCATACAGGGGGTCATCTGGAAACACCATATATTTT; CDR3: CASSSPYRGSSGNTIYF
size: .; V: TRBV7-2; J: TRBJ1-2; D: TRBD1; DNA: TGTGCCAGCAGCTTCGGACAGGGTAGCGGCTACACCTTC; CDR3: CASSFGQGSGYTF
size: .; V: TRBV6-5; J: TRBJ1-1; D: TRBD1; DNA: TGTGCCAGCAGCCGGACAGGGCCTGAAGCTTTCTTT; CDR3: CASSRTGPEAFF
size: once; V: TRBV7-2; J: TRBJ2-5; D: .; DNA: TGTGCCAGCAGCTTAGGGTGGCCAGAACAAGAGACCCAGTACTTC; CDR3: CASSLGWPEQETQYF
size: .; V: TRBV5-1; J: TRBJ2-7; D: TRBD1; DNA: TGCGCCAGCAGCTCCCCTTACCCGGACAGGGGGCGTGCCGAGCAGTACTTC; CDR3: CASSSPYPDRGRAEQYF
size: .; V: TRBV30; J: TRBJ1-1; D: .; DNA: TGTGCCTGGAGTCGACAGAGAGACACTGAAGCTTTCTTT; CDR3: CAWSRQRDTEAFF
size: once; V: TRBV18; J: TRBJ2-2; D: .; DNA: TGTGCCAGCTCATCCACAAACACCGGGGAGCTGTTTTTT; CDR3: CASSSTNTGELFF
size: .; V: TRBV21-1; J: TRBJ1-1; D: .; DNA: TGTGCCAGCAGCAAAGTGCAGGGGGCCCTGGAGGCTTTCTTT; CDR3: CASSKVQGALEAFF
size: .; V: TRBV7-2; J: TRBJ2-7; D: TRBD1; DNA: TGTGCCAGCAGCCGCCGGGAACAGGGGGCCGCCGAGCAGTACTTC; CDR3: CASSRREQGAAEQYF
size: .; V: TRBV30; J: TRBJ1-6; D: .; DNA: TGTGCCTGGAAGGGAATTCCCCCGCGGGGTAATTCACCCCTCCACTTT; CDR3: CAWKGIPPRGNSPLHF
size: .; V: TRBV5-1; J: TRBJ1-1; D: TRBD1; DNA: TGCGCCAGCAGCTTGGCCACTGGACAGGCGAACACTGAAGCTTTCTTT; CDR3: CASSLATGQANTEAFF
size: .; V: TRBV9; J: TRBJ2-7; D: .; DNA: TGTGCCAGCAGCCGGGGGATCGAGCAGTACTTC; CDR3: CASSRGIEQYF
size: .; V: TRBV5-4; J: TRBJ2-5; D: .; DNA: TGTGCCAGCAGCGTCTATAAAGAGACCCAGTACTTC; CDR3: CASSVYKETQYF
size: .; V: TRBV11-2; J: TRBJ1-3; D: .; DNA: TGTGCCAGCAGCCCAAACAGGCCGGGCGCTGGAAACACCATATATTTT; CDR3: CASSPNRPGAGNTIYF
size: .; V: TRBV7-6; J: TRBJ1-1; D: .; DNA: TGTGCCAGCAGCTTAGCGTATTCAGGATTGAACACTGAAGCTTTCTTT; CDR3: CASSLAYSGLNTEAFF
size: .; V: TRBV28; J: TRBJ1-1; D: .; DNA: TGTGCCAGCAGTCAACCACAGGGTATTGATGAAGCTTTCTTT; CDR3: CASSQPQGIDEAFF
size: .; V: TRBV5-4; J: TRBJ2-3; D: .; DNA: TGTGCCAGCAGCTCGGGGTCTACGCAGTATTTT; CDR3: CASSSGSTQYF
size: .; V: TRBV28; J: TRBJ1-3; D: TRBD1; DNA: TGTGCCAGCAGTTTATGGGACAGGGGCTCAGGAAACACCATATATTTT; CDR3: CASSLWDRGSGNTIYF
size: .; V: TRBV7-3; J: TRBJ1-1; D: .; DNA: TGTGCCAGCAGCTTCACGGGGGGTATGAACACTGAAGCTTTCTTT; CDR3: CASSFTGGMNTEAFF